Below, one T cell receptor (beta chain) is given with its context. The antigen remains unidentified. These data come from a study of T cell responses to AZD1222 COVID-19 vaccine. Study results and limitations: Among the donors, most were white British and more were female, and clonal diversity was possibly underestimated. Baseline seropositivity characterized only a handful of AZD1222 recipients. Every sample of the repertoires postdated the peak T cell response.

The CDR3 is 14 amino acids. Germline V gene lookup returns CDR1 LNHDA and CDR2 SQIVND (reference sequence). V lost 3 bases and J lost 3, with 11 bases in between. Only in-frame clones appear in the TCRdb table, and some are missing; sequencing was by immunoSEQ multiplex PCR. The sample shows about 120,000 clones, about 83% of them seen only once. The TCR sequence derives from an adult in good health. J is TRBJ1-2 and V is TRBV19; D call uncertain. The sequences come from peripheral blood, collected on day 0 of AZD1222 vaccination. The DNA of the CDR3 is TGTGCCAGTAGTATCCGTTTGGAAGACTATGGCTACACCTTC. As protein: CASSIRLEDYGYTF.